The 21 T cell receptor beta chains listed next were all sequenced from one sample in a study of T cells in localized non-small cell lung cancer (dated by TCRdb to 2019 to 2021). Library preparation was by the immunoSEQ multiplex PCR assay. Here the immuneACCESS table is served through TCRdb, limited to in-frame sequences with V and J called. Missing clones are a known gap in these copies; in checked studies unresolved V genes cover under half, and the rest lacks a known reason. The sample table shows approximately 1,000 clones, and roughly 24% are seen once. Of the sample, over 10% falls within the top ten clones. Source: normal lung tissue next to the tumor, taken before any cancer treatment. These receptors were obtained from a woman between 35 and 70 years old with stage III lung adenocarcinoma.

This clone has more than one count but fewer than ten. V and J are TRBV7-5 and TRBJ2-7; whether TRBD2, the table's D call, matches the DNA was not checked. TRBV7-5 constitutes a pseudogene. This CDR3 has 14 residues. Here the CDR3 DNA reads TGTGCCAGCAGCTTAGGGGAGGGGTCCTACGAGCAGTACTTC. This gives the protein CASSLGEGSYEQYF.

The chain combines TRBV14 with TRBJ2-1; TRBD1 agrees at 10 bases. This CDR3 region has 16 residues. Losses at the gene ends were 4 bases for V and 4 bases for J; bases not matched to a gene: 7. The germline V gene has CDR1 SGHDN and CDR2 FVKESK. The CDR3 DNA reads TGTGCCAGCAGCCGGACCGGGACAGGGGTTTACAATGAGCAGTTCTTC. This encodes CASSRTGTGVYNEQFF.

This clone was counted only a few times. V usage is TRBV18 and J usage is TRBJ2-7, with D hard to call. CDR3 length: 13 amino acids. CDR1 is KGHSH and CDR2 is LQKENI in the germline V gene. V lost 3 bases and J 2 bases, leaving 8 bases between the germline ends. The CDR3 DNA reads as TGTGCCAGCTCACCTCCTACGACCTACGAGCAGTACTTC. The encoded protein is CASSPPTTYEQYF.

V usage is TRBV14 and J usage is TRBJ1-5, with D maybe TRBD1 (5 bases). CDR3 length: 11 amino acids. Per germline, CDR1 SGHDN and CDR2 FVKESK. V gave up 6 bases and J gave up 7 bases, with 7 bases separating them. CDR3 protein: CASRGDQPQHF. Written as DNA, the CDR3 is TGTGCCAGCAGGGGGGACCAGCCCCAGCATTTT. The whole variable domain, remainder taken from reference TRBV14 and TRBJ1-5, is EAGVTQFPSHSVIEKGQTVTLRCDPISGHDNLYWYRRVMGKEIKFLLHFVKESKQDESGMPNNRFLAERTGGTYSTLKVQPAELEDSGVYFCASRGDQPQHFGDGTRLSIL.

This clone came up a few times. The chain employs TRBV10-3 and TRBJ2-1, with no clear D. Between the trimmed V and J ends, which lost 2 bases and 3 bases, there was a span of 11 bases. The V gene's germline CDR1 is ENHRY and CDR2 SYGVKD. The CDR3 contains 15 residues. The CDR3 sequence: CAISERGSNYNEQFF. CDR3 DNA: TGTGCCATCAGTGAGCGAGGCTCAAACTACAATGAGCAGTTCTTC.

This clone is labeled medium-sized. J is TRBJ1-1 and V is TRBV11-3; TRBD1 is a possible D gene (5 bases). The V end lost 3 bases, the J end lost 6 bases, and 14 bases lay between the germline ends. CDR1 SGHNT and CDR2 YENEEA come from the germline V gene. The CDR3 runs 14 residues. The CDR3 DNA reads TGTGCCAGCAGCTTGGATGGGGGGAGCGCTGAAGCTTTCTTT. It specifies CASSLDGGSAEAFF.

This sequence joins TRBV11-3 and TRBJ2-5; D may be TRBD2 (5 bases). The CDR3 is 14 residues long. V was pared by 6 bases and J by 3 bases, with 14 bases between. Germline CDR1 reads SGHNT; CDR2 reads YENEEA. The CDR3 region is CASSPGLLKETQYF. CDR3 DNA sequence: TGTGCCAGCAGTCCGGGGTTGTTGAAAGAGACCCAGTACTTC.

The chain links TRBV6-8 to TRBJ1-6, with TRBD1 as a possible D gene (5 bases). The ends were cut back, 6 bases at V and 10 bases at J, with 13 bases in the middle. Germline CDR1 and CDR2: MNHGY and SAAAGT. CDR3 size: 13 residues. CDR3 sequence reads: CASRSTGGSPLHF. The DNA for the CDR3 is TGTGCCAGCAGATCCACAGGCGGCTCACCCCTCCACTTT.

This clone counts as medium-sized (0.01 to 0.1%). The V gene is TRBV11-3, the J gene TRBJ1-6, with 9 bases matching TRBD1. Trimming at V came to 5 bases and at J to 6 bases, leaving 8 bases not matched to a gene. CDR3 length: 16 amino acids. Germline CDR1 SGHNT, CDR2 YENEEA. CDR3 amino acids: CASSPGQGSSNSPLHF. CDR3 nucleotides: TGTGCCAGCAGCCCCGGACAGGGGTCAAGTAATTCACCCCTCCACTTT.

The chain uses TRBV10-2 and TRBJ2-6; D remains unclear. Trimming cost V 3 bases and J 0 bases, with 21 bases left between them. The CDR3 sequence is 20 residues long. CDR1 WSHSY and CDR2 SAAADI come from the germline V gene. Here the CDR3 reads CASSEPFGALGLSGANVLTF. CDR3 nucleotide sequence: TGCGCCAGCAGTGAACCGTTCGGAGCGTTAGGCCTCTCTGGGGCCAACGTCCTGACTTTC.

The rearrangement joins TRBV25-1 to TRBJ2-7; 11 bases fit TRBD2. V lost 5 bases and J lost 2; bases outside the gene matches: 5. This CDR3 spans 15 amino acids. From germline, CDR1 is MGHDK and CDR2 SYGVNS. CDR3 loop: CASSSLAGGTYEQYF. The CDR3 nucleotides read TGTGCCAGCAGTTCGCTAGCGGGAGGCACCTACGAGCAGTACTTC.

This clone rates as medium-sized. The genes are TRBV6-8 and TRBJ2-7, with D perhaps matching TRBD2 (6 bases). Germline loops: CDR1 MNHGY, CDR2 SAAAGT. Trimming removed 2 bases at V and 0 bases at J, with 11 bases between. This CDR3 is 15 amino acids long. CDR3 DNA: TGTGCCAGCAGTTACGCGGGACCAAGCTCCTACGAGCAGTACTTC. The encoded protein is CASSYAGPSSYEQYF.

This clone is termed large. V is TRBV11-3 and J is TRBJ1-1; tentative D call: TRBD1 (6 bases). The CDR3 covers 15 residues. Trimming pared 3 bases from V and 1 base from J, leaving 12 bases between. CDR1 and CDR2 (germline): SGHNT, YENEEA. The CDR3 loop is CASSLVGTPNTEAFF. Written as DNA, the CDR3 is TGTGCCAGCAGCTTGGTTGGGACACCGAACACTGAAGCTTTCTTT.

The sample holds a few counts of this clone. This chain uses TRBV1 with TRBJ2-5; the table gives TRBD1 as D, unverified against the DNA. TRBV1 is given as a pseudogene. CDR3 length equals 16 residues. The CDR3 protein is CASSRPPQGMEETQYF. The CDR3 coding sequence is TGCGCCAGCAGCCGCCCACCACAGGGGATGGAAGAGACCCAGTACTTC.

This chain links TRBV5-1 with TRBJ2-1; a possible D gene is TRBD2 (7 bases). V lost 0 bases and J 7 bases, leaving 17 bases between the germline ends. Germline CDR1 and CDR2: SGHRS and YFSETQ. The CDR3 runs 16 residues. CDR3 sequence: CASSLGAGALWNEQFF. CDR3 nucleotide sequence: TGCGCCAGCAGCTTGGGGGCGGGGGCCCTATGGAATGAGCAGTTCTTC.

This clone has just a few counts. The chain is built from TRBV5-1 and TRBJ2-1; no definite D call. Deletions cut 4 bases from V and 7 bases from J, with 18 bases between. Germline CDR1 and CDR2: SGHRS and YFSETQ. The length of the CDR3 is 15 residues. The CDR3 loop is CASSQGPQPLNEQFF. The CDR3 region has the DNA TGCGCCAGCAGCCAAGGCCCCCAACCCCTAAATGAGCAGTTCTTC.

The V and J genes are TRBV9 and TRBJ2-7; unclear D gene. This CDR3 contains 13 residues. Trimming left V 4 bases short and J 5 bases short, with 13 bases between. Germline V lookup: CDR1 SGDLS, CDR2 YYNGEE. CDR3 sequence: CASSSWGGDEQYF. CDR3 nucleotide sequence: TGTGCCAGCAGCTCGTGGGGTGGGGACGAGCAGTACTTC.

The chain recombines TRBV11-3 with TRBJ2-1; TRBD2 matches at 7 bases. Germline lookup yields CDR1 SGHNT and CDR2 YENEEA. The V segment lost 3 bases and the J segment 5 bases; nucleotides outside the gene matches: 13. CDR3 length: 17 residues. CDR3: CASSFSARGSINNEQFF. The DNA for the CDR3 is TGTGCCAGCAGCTTTTCGGCGCGCGGGAGCATCAACAATGAGCAGTTCTTC.

This chain joins TRBV11-3 and TRBJ2-7, with 15 bases matching TRBD2. Germline loops: CDR1 SGHNT, CDR2 YENEEA. The CDR3 runs to 19 residues. V shed 2 bases, J shed 7 bases, and the junction held 15 bases outside the gene matches. The CDR3 sequence: CASSLPRGLAGGPTVEQYF. In DNA, the CDR3 is TGTGCCAGCAGCTTACCACGGGGACTAGCGGGAGGCCCTACGGTGGAGCAGTACTTC.

This chain uses TRBV6-8 with TRBJ2-1; 7 bases are shared with TRBD1. The CDR3 totals 15 residues. Per the germline V gene, CDR1 is MNHGY and CDR2 is SAAAGT. The V segment lost 10 bases and the J segment 1 base; nucleotides outside the gene matches: 10. The CDR3 coding sequence is TGTGCCATCAGATCCGGGACAGCTTCCTACAATGAGCAGTTCTTC. Translation: CAIRSGTASYNEQFF.

This clone was counted between two and nine times. The genes are TRBV28 and TRBJ1-4; tentatively, D is TRBD1 (6 bases). V was pared by 2 bases and J by 3 bases, with 16 bases between. This CDR3 is 17 amino acids long. CDR1 and CDR2 from the germline V gene are MDHEN and SYDVKM. The CDR3 nucleotides are TGTGCCAGCAGTTTAGTGGGGGCACGTTTGTCTAATGAAAAACTGTTTTTT. Amino acid sequence: CASSLVGARLSNEKLFF. Full variable domain (missing parts from reference TRBV28 and TRBJ1-4): DVKVTQSSRYLVKRTGEKVFLECVQDMDHENMFWYRQDPGLGLRLIYFSYDVKMKEKGDIPEGYSVSREKKERFSLILESASTNQTSMYLCASSLVGARLSNEKLFFGSGTQLSVL.